These 18 T cell receptor beta chains share one sample of origin, sequenced in a study of regulatory T cells in long-lasting Graves disease. Arm-PCR of CDR3 regions and iRepertoire HTBI primers were used to build TCR beta libraries. A single record per CDR3 protein comes from TCRdb applying MiXCR to the multiplex PCR reads. The sample contains some 370,000 distinct CDR3 sequences, roughly 25% of which appear only once. The time point denotes: persistent/refractory GD, antithyroid drugs over 5 years with positive TRAb. Making the TCR library involved RNA that had been extracted from PBMCs. The sequencing used peripheral blood mononuclear cells (PBMCs), collected when the disease was refractory, from a patient treated with antithyroid drugs. The receptors originated from a woman aged 40 to 55 with Graves disease.

The genes are TRBV19 and TRBJ1-2, with 7 bases aligning to TRBD1. With 6 bases clipped from V and 6 bases from J, the junction kept 19 bases outside the gene matches. Germline lookup yields CDR1 LNHDA and CDR2 SQIVND (reference sequence). The CDR3 consists of 17 residues. For the CDR3, the DNA is TGTGCCAGTAGCCCTAAGGGGGGGACAGCTTGGCAGAATGGCTACACCTTC. Encoded protein: CASSPKGGTAWQNGYTF.

This clonotype was recorded at least ten times. The chain combines TRBV6-1 with TRBJ1-2; 10 bases align to TRBD1. J was trimmed by 6 bases and V by 6 bases; bases with no gene match: 10. Germline-derived CDR1 and CDR2 are MNHNS and SASEGT. The CDR3 runs to 15 residues. CDR3 loop: CASSYTTGTGDGYTF. CDR3 sequence (DNA): TGTGCCAGCAGCTATACTACCGGGACAGGGGATGGCTACACCTTC.

This clonotype came up a few times. This sequence joins TRBV19 and TRBJ1-5; D gene uncertain. V shed 7 bases and J shed 0 bases, with 10 bases lying between them. Germline CDR1 is LNHDA and CDR2 is SQIVND (reference sequence). The CDR3 spans 14 residues. CDR3 sequence reads: CASTGYYSNQPQHF. CDR3 DNA: TGTGCCAGTACGGGTTATTATAGCAATCAGCCCCAGCATTTT.

This clonotype was recorded many times. V usage is TRBV7-3 and J usage is TRBJ2-7; 9 positions match TRBD2. CDR3 length: 15 residues. Germline trimming cut 5 bases from V and 3 bases from J; bases unmatched to any gene: 8. CDR1 is SGHTA, CDR2 FQGTGA, per germline. CDR3 loop: CASSPGLAGVYEQYF. CDR3 in DNA: TGTGCCAGCAGCCCGGGTTTAGCGGGAGTCTACGAGCAGTACTTC.

The V gene is TRBV5-1, the J gene TRBJ2-2, with 12 bases matching TRBD2. V gave up 5 bases and J gave up 4 bases; unmatched junction bases: 6. Germline V gene lookup returns CDR1 SGHRS and CDR2 YFSETQ. This CDR3 region has 16 residues. CDR3: CASSLAGGPGTGELFF. The CDR3 region has the DNA TGCGCCAGCAGTCTAGCGGGAGGGCCCGGCACCGGGGAGCTGTTTTTT. The entire variable domain, with the rest obtained from reference TRBV5-1 and TRBJ2-2, is as follows: KAGVTQTPRYLIKTRGQQVTLSCSPISGHRSVSWYQQTPGQGLQFLFEYFSETQRNKGNFPGRFSGRQFSNSRSEMNVSTLELGDSALYLCASSLAGGPGTGELFFGEGSRLTVL.

CDR3 in DNA: TGCGCCAGCAGTGAGTCGCGTAGCGGGAGGATTTACAATGAGCAGTTCTTC. This translates into CASSESRSGRIYNEQFF. The V and J genes are TRBV10-1 and TRBJ2-1; 10 bases fit TRBD2. Germline trimming cut 0 bases from V and 4 bases from J; bases unmatched to any gene: 6. This CDR3 region has 17 residues. CDR1 and CDR2 (germline): WNHNN, SYGVQD (reference sequence).

In its sample, this clonotype was seen many times. The chain recombines TRBV29-1 with TRBJ1-2; D remains unclear. Germline values: CDR1 SQVTM, CDR2 ANQGSEA. V lost 5 bases to trimming and J lost 7 bases, with 20 bases between them. This CDR3 has 14 amino acids. The CDR3 nucleotides are TGCAGCGTTTATCAGAGGGATGCCTCTGGTGGCTACACCTTC. As protein: CSVYQRDASGGYTF.

The genes are TRBV27 and TRBJ2-7, with TRBD2 matching over 7 bases. V lost 7 bases and J lost 0; bases outside the gene matches: 9. Germline loops: CDR1 MNHEY, CDR2 SMNVEV (reference sequence). The CDR3 extends over 15 amino acids. The CDR3 coding sequence is TGTGCCAGCAACCCGGGGGAGGGCCTCTCCTACGAGCAGTACTTC. Translated: CASNPGEGLSYEQYF.

This clonotype was detected only a few times. V gene TRBV11-2 combines with J gene TRBJ2-7; D might be TRBD1 or TRBD2, each matching 6 bases. The length of the CDR3 is 16 residues. V was clipped by 5 bases and J by 7 bases, with 24 bases between them. Looked up from germline, CDR1 is SGHAT and CDR2 is FQNNGV. Here the CDR3 DNA reads TGTGCCAGCAGCATCAAACCGTGGAGGGACAACGGGGAGCAGTACTTC. This translates into CASSIKPWRDNGEQYF.

This clonotype was found a few times. The CDR3 coding sequence is TGCAGTCCACTTGCGGGGGGGAAGGACCACGAGCAGTACTTC. It is translated as CSPLAGGKDHEQYF. This chain uses TRBV20-1 with TRBJ2-7; 9 nucleotides agree with TRBD2. This CDR3 region has 14 residues. Germline CDR1 is DFQATT and CDR2 is SNEGSKA (reference sequence). After removal of 8 bases from V and 5 bases from J, the junction contained 13 bases not matched to a gene.

This clonotype appeared a few times. The chain couples TRBV7-9 to TRBJ2-7, with TRBD1 identical over 10 bases. Germline trimming cut 5 bases from V and 4 bases from J; bases unmatched to any gene: 11. CDR3 length: 16 amino acids. Germline V CDR1 and CDR2: SEHNR, FQNEAQ (reference sequence). The CDR3 sequence: CASSPNPGTGDYEQYF. CDR3 DNA sequence: TGTGCCAGCAGCCCTAACCCCGGGACAGGGGATTACGAGCAGTACTTC.

At least ten counts were recorded for this clonotype. This chain uses TRBV5-1 with TRBJ2-2; tentative D call: TRBD2 (5 bases). There are 12 residues in the CDR3. V gave up 0 bases and J gave up 13 bases, with 10 bases separating them. The germline CDR1 and CDR2 sequences are SGHRS and YFSETQ. This chain's CDR3 is CASSLDEGVLFF. CDR3 DNA sequence: TGCGCCAGCAGCTTGGACGAGGGTGTGCTGTTTTTT.

This clonotype was counted at least ten times. The CDR3 nucleotides are TGTGCCAGCAGGAACAGTGATCCTTCGCCCCAGCATTTT. It encodes CASRNSDPSPQHF. The V and J genes are TRBV28 and TRBJ1-5; D is undetermined. There are 13 residues in the CDR3. Trimming removed 6 bases at V and 9 bases at J, with 15 bases between. Looked up from germline, CDR1 is MDHEN and CDR2 is SYDVKM.

V gene TRBV15 combines with J gene TRBJ2-7; 8 bases are shared with TRBD2. Germline V gene data show CDR1 as LNHNV and CDR2 as YYDKDF (reference sequence). V gave up 5 bases and J gave up 0 bases; unmatched junction bases: 3. CDR3 length: 14 residues. In DNA, the CDR3 is TGTGCCACCAGCCGACTAGCGACCTCCTACGAGCAGTACTTC. This codes for CATSRLATSYEQYF.

A note on this clonotype: At one boundary the junction diverges from the germline segment, which might be a read error. V usage is TRBV11-1 and J usage is TRBJ2-2; TRBD1 matches at 8 bases. The germline V gene encodes CDR1 SGHAT and CDR2 FQDESV (reference sequence). This CDR3 has 14 residues. CDR3 residues: CASSEDRDPGELLF. DNA of the CDR3: TGTGCCAGCAGCGAGGACAGGGATCCCGGGGAGCTGCTTTTT.

This clonotype was counted ten times or more. V and J are TRBV20-1 and TRBJ1-5; the match to TRBD1 covers 10 bases. J was trimmed by 2 bases and V by 3 bases; bases with no gene match: 4. The CDR3 loop spans 15 amino acids. Germline CDR1 DFQATT, CDR2 SNEGSKA (reference sequence). The CDR3 sequence: CSARTGGGGNQPQHF. The CDR3 DNA reads TGCAGTGCTAGGACAGGGGGCGGGGGCAATCAGCCCCAGCATTTT.

This clonotype was observed a few times. The chain is built from TRBV6-2 or TRBV6-3 and TRBJ1-5; TRBD1 is a possible D gene (5 bases). CDR3 length equals 15 residues. CDR1 MNHEY and CDR2 SVGEGT come from the germline V gene. V shed 1 base and J shed 6 bases, with 13 bases lying between them. CDR3 nucleotides: TGTGCCAGCAGTTACTTAATGGGGGGTAGTCAGCCCCAGCATTTT. Residues: CASSYLMGGSQPQHF.

This clonotype has a handful of counts. The rearrangement uses TRBV5-5 and TRBJ2-7, with D uncertain. V was trimmed by 4 bases and J by 5 bases, leaving 25 bases between them. In germline, CDR1 is SGHKS, CDR2 YYEKEE (reference sequence). The CDR3 extends over 17 amino acids. The CDR3 reads CASSKTPSGWVGNEQYF. The CDR3, as DNA: TGTGCCAGCAGCAAAACCCCATCCGGGTGGGTGGGGAACGAGCAGTACTTC.